These 21 T cell receptor beta chains originate from one sample sequenced in a study of Tregs in tolerant kidney transplant recipients. Data came from immunoSEQ multiplex PCR; TCRdb stores just in-frame clones and leaves some out. The data hold about 60,000 clones, with 80% to 95% observed a single time. Material: CD8+ T cells from blood, obtained before the transplant. The receptors come from a human donor who received a combined kidney and bone marrow transplant.

V and J are TRBV11-3 and TRBJ2-7; tentatively, D is TRBD1 (5 bases). V gave up 3 bases and J gave up 3 bases, with 12 bases separating them. CDR1 SGHNT and CDR2 YENEEA come from the germline V gene. The CDR3 has 14 amino acids. The CDR3 DNA follows: TGTGCCAGCAGCTTTCAAACAGGATACTACGAGCAGTACTTC. Amino acid sequence: CASSFQTGYYEQYF.

The chain links TRBV9 to TRBJ1-2, with 9 nucleotides matching TRBD1. V dropped 6 bases and J dropped 2; count of bases not matched to a gene: 2. The CDR3 loop spans 13 amino acids. Germline V gene sequence: CDR1 SGDLS, CDR2 YYNGEE. This chain's CDR3 is CASTGTGNYGYTF. The DNA of the CDR3 is TGTGCCAGCACCGGGACAGGGAACTATGGCTACACCTTC.

The chain has TRBV6-5 and TRBJ2-7, with 8 positions matching TRBD2. The ends lost 0 bases at V and 13 bases at J; junction bases unmatched: 17. Germline loops: CDR1 MNHEY, CDR2 SVGAGI. This CDR3 has 16 amino acids. The CDR3 loop is CASSYSGGSSRGAFYF. In DNA form, the CDR3 reads TGTGCCAGCAGTTACTCTGGGGGTAGTTCGCGGGGGGCGTTCTACTTC.

This chain connects TRBV7-9 to TRBJ1-1, with TRBD1 as a possible D gene (5 bases). The V end lost 5 bases, the J end lost 0 bases, and 13 bases lay between the germline ends. Per germline, CDR1 SEHNR and CDR2 FQNEAQ (reference sequence). The CDR3 spans 15 residues. In DNA form, the CDR3 reads TGTGCCAGCAGCCCCCAGGGTTCTGTGAACACTGAAGCTTTCTTT. Translating gives CASSPQGSVNTEAFF.

The chain uses TRBV4-1 and TRBJ1-6, with D possibly being TRBD1 (6 bases). The CDR3 spans 15 residues. CDR1 and CDR2 (germline): MGHRA, YSYEKL. Trimming took off 1 base at V and 9 bases at J, with 13 bases between the two ends. The CDR3 loop reads CASSQVRTALSPLHF. As DNA, the CDR3 is TGCGCCAGCAGCCAAGTGAGGACAGCGCTTTCACCCCTCCACTTT.

This clone was observed a single time. This chain links TRBV7-9 with TRBJ1-4; a weak D match, TRBD1 (6 bases). Germline assignment: CDR1 SEHNR and CDR2 FQNEAQ (reference sequence). The CDR3 spans 14 residues. The V end was cut by 7 bases, the J end by 7 bases, with 16 bases between. In DNA, the CDR3 is TGTGCCAGCAAAAACGGGGGGCGCCTTGAAAAACTGTTTTTT. Protein: CASKNGGRLEKLFF.

The chain links TRBV7-9 to TRBJ1-2; D remains unclear. V lost 4 bases and J lost 6, with 21 bases in between. The germline V gene encodes CDR1 SEHNR and CDR2 FQNEAQ (reference sequence). The CDR3 runs 16 residues. CDR3: CASSSLQAEFSDGYTF. The DNA of the CDR3 is TGTGCCAGCAGCTCCCTGCAGGCTGAGTTCTCCGATGGCTACACCTTC.

This clone has just a few counts. The chain carries TRBV7-5 and TRBJ2-1; no check of the table's D call, TRBD2, against the DNA was made. TRBV7-5 is a pseudogene. CDR3 length: 17 amino acids. In DNA form, the CDR3 reads TGTGTCAGAAGCTTAGTGGGGCGGGGGGGGCCCTACAATGAGCAGTTCTTC. This sequence encodes CVRSLVGRGGPYNEQFF.

V gene TRBV19 combines with J gene TRBJ1-1; a possible D gene is TRBD1 (6 bases). The ends were cut back, 5 bases at V and 2 bases at J, with 15 bases in the middle. CDR3 length: 15 residues. In germline, CDR1 is LNHDA, CDR2 SQIVND (reference sequence). CDR3 region: CASSLTGSPNTEAFF. The CDR3 DNA sequence: TGTGCCAGTAGTCTAACAGGGTCCCCCAACACTGAAGCTTTCTTT.

The rearrangement joins TRBV19 to TRBJ2-1; 11 bases agree with TRBD2. There are 15 residues in the CDR3. With 1 base clipped from V and 6 bases from J, the junction kept 2 bases outside the gene matches. Germline lookup yields CDR1 LNHDA and CDR2 SQIVND (reference sequence). The CDR3 sequence is CASSIGTSGSNEQFF. The CDR3 region has the DNA TGTGCCAGTAGTATAGGGACTAGCGGGTCCAATGAGCAGTTCTTC.

This clone was counted a single time. The chain combines TRBV19 with TRBJ2-7; perhaps TRBD1 as D (7 bases). The CDR3 totals 15 residues. Germline V gene data show CDR1 as LNHDA and CDR2 as SQIVND (reference sequence). V was pared by 3 bases and J by 4 bases, with 16 bases between. CDR3 DNA: TGTGCCAGTAGTATCCAGGGGGGAGGAATATACGAGCAGTACTTC. The encoded protein is CASSIQGGGIYEQYF.

CDR3 DNA sequence: TGTGCCAGCAGCCCGTGGACTAGCGGATACAATGAGCAGTTCTTC. It translates to CASSPWTSGYNEQFF. V is TRBV9 and J is TRBJ2-1, with 10 bases identical to TRBD2. V was clipped by 4 bases and J by 4 bases; unmatched bases: 5. Germline V gives CDR1 SGDLS, CDR2 YYNGEE. The CDR3 sequence is 15 residues long.

This chain connects TRBV28 to TRBJ2-1; a weak D match, TRBD2 (5 bases). There are 15 residues in the CDR3. With 3 bases removed from V and 7 bases from J, the gap between germline ends came to 16 bases. Looked up from germline, CDR1 is MDHEN and CDR2 is SYDVKM. As DNA, the CDR3 is TGTGCCAGCAGTTTCGGGCTAGCTGGGCCTAATGAGCAGTTCTTC. This sequence encodes CASSFGLAGPNEQFF.

The chain recombines TRBV4-3 with TRBJ2-3; D call uncertain. Germline V gene sequence: CDR1 LGHNA, CDR2 YSLEER. The CDR3 covers 17 residues. Deletions cut 2 bases from V and 0 bases from J, with 15 bases between. CDR3 sequence: CASSQPPLTVSTDTQYF. CDR3 in DNA: TGCGCCAGCAGCCAACCCCCTCTGACTGTTAGCACAGATACGCAGTATTTT.

The CDR3 DNA follows: TGTGCCAGCAAGGGGGGGGGCAATCAGCCCCAGCATTTT. It yields the protein CASKGGGNQPQHF. The rearrangement joins TRBV6-1 to TRBJ1-5; TRBD1 is a possible D gene (6 bases). V was clipped by 7 bases and J by 2 bases, with 9 bases between them. CDR1 is MNHNS, CDR2 SASEGT, per germline. The CDR3 has 13 amino acids.

V and J are TRBV5-6 and TRBJ2-1; D is unresolved. CDR1 is SGHDT, CDR2 YYEEEE, per germline. The CDR3 has 14 residues. The germline V and J ends were trimmed by 1 base and 8 bases, with 13 bases remaining between them. The DNA of the CDR3 is TGTGCCAGCAGCTTGAGGCGTGAGAGCGATGAGCAGTTCTTC. Translated, it gives CASSLRRESDEQFF. Full variable domain (rest looked up from reference TRBV5-6 and TRBJ2-1): DAGVTQSPTHLIKTRGQQVTLRCSPKSGHDTVSWYQQALGQGPQFIFQYYEEEERQRGNFPDRFSGHQFPNYSSELNVNALLLGDSALYLCASSLRRESDEQFFGPGTRLTVL.

The genes are TRBV19 and TRBJ2-5; no firm D call. Gene TRBJ2-7 matches the end of the DNA better, so the J call may be wrong. This CDR3 contains 12 residues. Per the germline V gene, CDR1 is LNHDA and CDR2 is SQIVND (reference sequence). Here the CDR3 reads CASSIPPYEQYF. The CDR3 bases are TGTGCCAGTAGTATCCCGCCCTACGAGCAGTACTTC.

The rearrangement links TRBV7-3 to TRBJ1-6; 9 bases are shared with TRBD1. The germline V gene has CDR1 SGHTA and CDR2 FQGTGA. V dropped 1 base and J dropped 6; count of bases not matched to a gene: 10. The CDR3 runs 18 residues. CDR3 protein: CASSLMGPTGGLNSPLHF. The CDR3 region has the DNA TGTGCCAGCAGCTTAATGGGTCCGACAGGGGGACTTAATTCACCCCTCCACTTT. The whole variable domain, filled in from reference TRBV7-3 and TRBJ1-6, reads GAGVSQTPSNKVTEKGKYVELRCDPISGHTALYWYRQSLGQGPEFLIYFQGTGAADDSGLPNDRFFAVRPEGSVSTLKIQRTERGDSAVYLCASSLMGPTGGLNSPLHFGNGTRLTVT.

This chain uses TRBV9 with TRBJ1-2, with D unclear. This CDR3 is built from 15 residues. Germline loops: CDR1 SGDLS, CDR2 YYNGEE. Between the trimmed V and J ends, which lost 0 bases and 3 bases, there was a span of 12 bases. CDR3 sequence: CASSVAGETDYGYTF. In DNA form, the CDR3 reads TGTGCCAGCAGCGTAGCCGGGGAGACGGACTATGGCTACACCTTC.

The V call is TRBV7-9, the J call TRBJ2-1; D possibly corresponds to TRBD1 (6 bases). Trimming left V 5 bases short and J 9 bases short, with 23 bases between. Per germline, CDR1 SEHNR and CDR2 FQNEAQ (reference sequence). This CDR3 has 16 residues. The CDR3 DNA is TGTGCCAGCAGCCCTTGGTCGTCTAGCAGAGGGGGTGAGCAGTTCTTC. This translates into CASSPWSSSRGGEQFF.

The chain recombines TRBV9 with TRBJ1-2, with TRBD1 matching 9 bases. The germline V gene encodes CDR1 SGDLS and CDR2 YYNGEE. J was trimmed by 4 bases and V by 1 base; bases with no gene match: 11. This CDR3 has 17 residues. The CDR3 DNA sequence: TGTGCCAGCAGCGTAAACTCTCCGGGACAGGGAGGCTATGGCTACACCTTC. Encoded protein: CASSVNSPGQGGYGYTF.